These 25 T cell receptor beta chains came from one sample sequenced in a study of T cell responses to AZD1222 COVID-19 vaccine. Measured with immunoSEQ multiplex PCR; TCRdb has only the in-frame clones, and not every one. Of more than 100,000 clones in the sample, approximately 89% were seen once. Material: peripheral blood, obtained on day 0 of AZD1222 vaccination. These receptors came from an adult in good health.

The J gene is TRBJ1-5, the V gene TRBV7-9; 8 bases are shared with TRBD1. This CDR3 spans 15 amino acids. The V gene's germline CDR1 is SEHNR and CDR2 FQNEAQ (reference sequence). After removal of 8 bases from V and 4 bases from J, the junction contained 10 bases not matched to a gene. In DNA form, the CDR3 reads TGTGCCAGCGTCTCAGGCCAGGGGGCGAATCAGCCCCAGCATTTT. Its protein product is CASVSGQGANQPQHF.

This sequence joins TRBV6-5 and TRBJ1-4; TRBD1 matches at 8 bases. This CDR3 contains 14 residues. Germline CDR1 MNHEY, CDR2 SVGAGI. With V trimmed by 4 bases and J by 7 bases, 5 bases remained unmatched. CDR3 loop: CASSSTTGAEKLFF. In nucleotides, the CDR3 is TGTGCCAGCAGTTCCACGACAGGGGCTGAAAAACTGTTTTTT.

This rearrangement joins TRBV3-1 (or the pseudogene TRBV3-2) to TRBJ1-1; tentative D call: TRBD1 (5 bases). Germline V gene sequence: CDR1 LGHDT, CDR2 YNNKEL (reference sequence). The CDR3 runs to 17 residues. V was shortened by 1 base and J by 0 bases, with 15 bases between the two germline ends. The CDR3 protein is CASSQGVGVAMNTEAFF. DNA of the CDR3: TGTGCCAGCAGCCAAGGTGTAGGGGTGGCAATGAACACTGAAGCTTTCTTT.

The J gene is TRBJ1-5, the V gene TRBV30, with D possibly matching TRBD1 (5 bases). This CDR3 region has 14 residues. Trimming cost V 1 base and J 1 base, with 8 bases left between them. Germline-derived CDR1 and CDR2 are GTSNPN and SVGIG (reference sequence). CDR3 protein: CAWSGGVSNQPQHF. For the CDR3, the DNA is TGTGCCTGGAGTGGAGGGGTGAGCAATCAGCCCCAGCATTTT.

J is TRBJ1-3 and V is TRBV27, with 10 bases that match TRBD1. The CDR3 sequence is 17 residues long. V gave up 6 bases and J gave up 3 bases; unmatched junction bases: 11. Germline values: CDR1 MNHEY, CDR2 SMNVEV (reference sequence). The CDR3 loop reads CASSPMPGTGVGNTIYF. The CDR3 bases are TGTGCCAGCAGCCCCATGCCCGGGACAGGGGTTGGAAACACCATATATTTT.

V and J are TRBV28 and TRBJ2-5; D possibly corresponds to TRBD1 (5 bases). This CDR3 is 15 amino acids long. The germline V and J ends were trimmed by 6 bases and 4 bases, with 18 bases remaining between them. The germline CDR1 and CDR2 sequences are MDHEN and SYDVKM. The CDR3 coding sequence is TGTGCCAGCAGCTCCCCTATCAGGGTGCGAGAGACCCAGTACTTC. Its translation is CASSSPIRVRETQYF. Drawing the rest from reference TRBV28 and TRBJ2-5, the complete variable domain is DVKVTQSSRYLVKRTGEKVFLECVQDMDHENMFWYRQDPGLGLRLIYFSYDVKMKEKGDIPEGYSVSREKKERFSLILESASTNQTSMYLCASSSPIRVRETQYFGPGTRLLVL.

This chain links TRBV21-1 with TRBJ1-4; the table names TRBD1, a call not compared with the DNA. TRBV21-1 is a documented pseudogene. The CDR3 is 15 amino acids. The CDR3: CASSLVTPSHEKLFF. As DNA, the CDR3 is TGTGCCAGCAGCCTGGTGACACCCTCTCATGAAAAACTGTTTTTT.

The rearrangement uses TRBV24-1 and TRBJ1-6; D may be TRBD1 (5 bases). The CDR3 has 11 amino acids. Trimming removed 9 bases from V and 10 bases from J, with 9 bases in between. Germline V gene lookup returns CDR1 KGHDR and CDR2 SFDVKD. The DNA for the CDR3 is TGTGCCACCTGGGGCGGATCACCCCTCCACTTT. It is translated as CATWGGSPLHF.

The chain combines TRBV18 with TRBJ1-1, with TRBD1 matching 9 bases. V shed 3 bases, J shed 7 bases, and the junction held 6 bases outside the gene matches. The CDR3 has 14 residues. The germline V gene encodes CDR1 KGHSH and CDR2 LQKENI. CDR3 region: CASSPRGDRDEAFF. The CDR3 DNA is TGTGCCAGCTCACCCCGAGGGGACAGGGATGAAGCTTTCTTT.

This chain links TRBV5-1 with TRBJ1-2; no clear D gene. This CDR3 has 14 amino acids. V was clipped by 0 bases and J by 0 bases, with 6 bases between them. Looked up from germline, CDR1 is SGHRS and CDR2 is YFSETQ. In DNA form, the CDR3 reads TGCGCCAGCAGCTTGGAGGCACCTAACTATGGCTACACCTTC. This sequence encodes CASSLEAPNYGYTF.

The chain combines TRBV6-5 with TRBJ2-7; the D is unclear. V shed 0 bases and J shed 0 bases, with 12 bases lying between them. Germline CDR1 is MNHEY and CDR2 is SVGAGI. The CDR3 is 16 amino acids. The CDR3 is CASSYSSTSNSYEQYF. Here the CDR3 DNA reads TGTGCCAGCAGTTACTCGAGTACTTCTAACTCCTACGAGCAGTACTTC.

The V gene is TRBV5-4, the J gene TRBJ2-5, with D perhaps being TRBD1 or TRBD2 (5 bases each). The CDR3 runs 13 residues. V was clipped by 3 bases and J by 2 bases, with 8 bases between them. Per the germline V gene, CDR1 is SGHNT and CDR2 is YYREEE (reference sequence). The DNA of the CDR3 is TGTGCCAGCAGCTATTGGGGGCAAGAGACCCAGTACTTC. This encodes CASSYWGQETQYF.

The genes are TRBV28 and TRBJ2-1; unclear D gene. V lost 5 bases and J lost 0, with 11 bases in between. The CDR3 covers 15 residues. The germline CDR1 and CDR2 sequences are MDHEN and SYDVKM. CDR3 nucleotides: TGTGCCAGCAGTGCCCCAGGTACCTCCTACAATGAGCAGTTCTTC. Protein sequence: CASSAPGTSYNEQFF.

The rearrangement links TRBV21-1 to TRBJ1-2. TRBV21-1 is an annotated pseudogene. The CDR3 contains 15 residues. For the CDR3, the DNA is TGTGCCAGCAGGAGTGAATTAGCTACAGCCTATGGCTACACCTTC. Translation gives CASRSELATAYGYTF.

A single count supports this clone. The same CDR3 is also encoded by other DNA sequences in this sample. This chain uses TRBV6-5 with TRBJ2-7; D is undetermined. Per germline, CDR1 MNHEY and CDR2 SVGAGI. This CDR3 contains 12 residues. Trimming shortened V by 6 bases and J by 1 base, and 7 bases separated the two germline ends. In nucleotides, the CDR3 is TGTGCCAGCAGCCCCACATCCTACGAGCAGTACTTC. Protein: CASSPTSYEQYF.

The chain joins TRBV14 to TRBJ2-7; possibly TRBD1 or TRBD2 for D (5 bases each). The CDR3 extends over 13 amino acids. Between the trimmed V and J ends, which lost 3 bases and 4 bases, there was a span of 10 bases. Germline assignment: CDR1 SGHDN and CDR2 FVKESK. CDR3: CASSHPWGYEQYF. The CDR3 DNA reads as TGTGCCAGCAGCCATCCCTGGGGGTACGAGCAGTACTTC.

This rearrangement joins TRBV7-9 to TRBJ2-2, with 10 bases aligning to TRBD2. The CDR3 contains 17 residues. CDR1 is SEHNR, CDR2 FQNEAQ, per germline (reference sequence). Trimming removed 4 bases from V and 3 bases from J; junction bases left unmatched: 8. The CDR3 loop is CASSSAGLAKHTGELFF. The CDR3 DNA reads TGTGCCAGCAGCTCGGCGGGACTAGCGAAACACACCGGGGAGCTGTTTTTT.

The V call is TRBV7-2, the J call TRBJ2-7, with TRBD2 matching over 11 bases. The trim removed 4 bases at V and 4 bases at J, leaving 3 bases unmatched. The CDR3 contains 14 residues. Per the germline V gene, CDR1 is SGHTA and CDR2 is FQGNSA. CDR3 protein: CASSSGTSGYEQYF. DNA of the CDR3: TGTGCCAGCAGCTCCGGGACTAGCGGATACGAGCAGTACTTC. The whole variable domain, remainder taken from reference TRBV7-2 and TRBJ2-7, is GAGVSQSPSNKVTEKGKDVELRCDPISGHTALYWYRQSLGQGLEFLIYFQGNSAPDKSGLPSDRFSAERTGGSVSTLTIQRTQQEDSAVYLCASSSGTSGYEQYFGPGTRLTVT.

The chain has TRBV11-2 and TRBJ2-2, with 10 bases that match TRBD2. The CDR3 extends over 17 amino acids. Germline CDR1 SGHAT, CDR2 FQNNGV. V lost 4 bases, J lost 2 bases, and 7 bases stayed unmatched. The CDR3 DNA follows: TGTGCCAGCAGCTCGCTCACTAGCGGGATCAACACCGGGGAGCTGTTTTTT. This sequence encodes CASSSLTSGINTGELFF.

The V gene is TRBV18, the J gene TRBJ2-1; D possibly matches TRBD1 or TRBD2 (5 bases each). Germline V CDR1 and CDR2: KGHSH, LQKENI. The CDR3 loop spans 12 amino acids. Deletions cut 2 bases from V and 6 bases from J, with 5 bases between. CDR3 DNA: TGTGCCAGCTCACCAGGGACCAATGAGCAGTTCTTC. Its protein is CASSPGTNEQFF.

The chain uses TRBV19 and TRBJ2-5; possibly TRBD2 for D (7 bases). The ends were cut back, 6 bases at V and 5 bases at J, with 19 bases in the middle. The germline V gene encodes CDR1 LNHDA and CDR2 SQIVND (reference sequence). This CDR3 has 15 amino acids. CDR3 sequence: CASSTLGRGMETQYF. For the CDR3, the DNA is TGTGCCAGTAGCACCCTGGGGAGGGGGATGGAGACCCAGTACTTC.

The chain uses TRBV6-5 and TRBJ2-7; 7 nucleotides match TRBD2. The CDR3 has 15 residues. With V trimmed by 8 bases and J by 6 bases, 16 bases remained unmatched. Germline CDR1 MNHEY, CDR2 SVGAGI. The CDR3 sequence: CASLSGAAGESEQYF. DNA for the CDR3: TGTGCCAGCCTGTCGGGAGCGGCGGGGGAAAGCGAGCAGTACTTC.

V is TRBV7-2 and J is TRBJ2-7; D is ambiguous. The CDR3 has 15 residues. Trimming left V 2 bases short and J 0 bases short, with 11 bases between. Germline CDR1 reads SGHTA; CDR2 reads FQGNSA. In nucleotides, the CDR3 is TGTGCCAGCAGCTTAATTGCGGACGGCTCCTACGAGCAGTACTTC. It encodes CASSLIADGSYEQYF.

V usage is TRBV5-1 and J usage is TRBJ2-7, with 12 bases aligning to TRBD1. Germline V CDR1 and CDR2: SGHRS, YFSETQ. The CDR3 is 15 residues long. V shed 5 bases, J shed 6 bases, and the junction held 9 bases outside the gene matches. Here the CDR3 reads CASRPGQGAGGEQYF. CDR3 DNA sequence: TGCGCCAGCAGGCCGGGACAGGGGGCAGGAGGCGAGCAGTACTTC.

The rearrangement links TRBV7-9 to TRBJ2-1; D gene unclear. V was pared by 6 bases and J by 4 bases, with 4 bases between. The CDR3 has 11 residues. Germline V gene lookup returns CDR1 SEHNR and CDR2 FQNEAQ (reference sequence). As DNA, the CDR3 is TGTGCCAGCAGACAATACAATGAGCAGTTCTTC. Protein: CASRQYNEQFF.